This T cell receptor (beta chain) was profiled in a study of T cells in Graves' hyperthyroidism and ophthalmopathy. There were TCR beta CDR3 regions amplified from RNA transcripts. Using the HTBI primer set, a first-round RT-PCR was run on the TCR CDR3. MiXCR was run by TCRdb on the multiplex PCR reads, yielding one entry per CDR3 protein. The sample includes over 650,000 distinct CDR3 sequences, about 16% of them seen just once. Uncontrolled infection, other autoimmune disease, pregnancy or lactation disqualified patients from enrolment. Germline values: CDR1 DFQATT, CDR2 SNEGSKA (reference sequence). The CDR3 spans 17 residues. V lost 3 bases to trimming and J lost 5 bases; unmatched junction nucleotides: 14. Comments on this clonotype: Its specificity is not known.

Overall study results and limits: A model of 13 V-J features distinguished ophthalmopathy from stable hyperthyroidism.

This chain uses TRBV20-1 with TRBJ2-5, with 11 bases lining up with TRBD2. This TCR came from a man aged 18 to 30 with Graves' hyperthyroidism. Sequenced sample: blood. DNA for the CDR3: TGCAGTGCTAGCTCCGCCACTAGCGGGAGAGGAGGGGAGACCCAGTACTTC. Protein product: CSASSATSGRGGETQYF.